The text below deals with one T cell receptor (beta chain). Clones were read by immunoSEQ multiplex PCR, and TCRdb kept only the in-frame ones, dropping some. The sample includes about 520,000 clones, roughly 80% of them seen just once. The record originates from a study of shared clonotypes between healthy human individuals. The CDR3 extends over 16 amino acids. The V and J ends lost 1 base and 3 bases respectively, with 13 bases between them. CDR1 and CDR2 from the germline V gene are MNHEY and SMNVEV (reference sequence). Input material: PBMCs. This receptor was taken from a woman aged 40 to 50 in good health. Some clones in this sample may be carry-over from other donors' samples. The V call is TRBV27, the J call TRBJ1-5; D might be TRBD1 (6 bases). The CDR3 spells CASSLYGTGPNQPQHF. The CDR3 coding sequence is TGTGCCAGCAGTTTATACGGTACAGGGCCCAATCAGCCCCAGCATTTT.